The 19 T cell receptor beta chains reported below all come from one sample, sequenced in a study of blood T cell repertoires in COVID-19. Libraries were prepared by immunoSEQ multiplex PCR; TCRdb keeps only in-frame clonotypes and omits some of them. The table lists hundreds of thousands of clones, 80% to 90% of them singletons. The sample consisted of PBMCs or T cells enriched from blood (not recorded which). All receptors come from a woman in her late teens or twenties who had recovered from COVID-19.

The DNA of the CDR3 is TGTGCCAGCAGTCCACTTAGCGGGGGTATGAACGAGCAGTACTTC. Translated: CASSPLSGGMNEQYF. The chain joins TRBV5-6 to TRBJ2-7; TRBD2 matches at 9 bases. Germline loops: CDR1 SGHDT, CDR2 YYEEEE. V lost 5 bases to trimming and J lost 5 bases; unmatched junction nucleotides: 11. CDR3 length: 15 amino acids.

The chain combines TRBV5-1 with TRBJ2-7, with 7 bases fitting TRBD1. V dropped 1 base and J dropped 5; count of bases not matched to a gene: 9. This CDR3 region has 15 residues. CDR1 and CDR2 from the germline V gene are SGHRS and YFSETQ. As DNA, the CDR3 is TGCGCCAGCAGCTTGACCCCTAAAACAGGGGACGAGCAGTACTTC. This encodes CASSLTPKTGDEQYF. Variable domain in full (rest from reference TRBV5-1 and TRBJ2-7): KAGVTQTPRYLIKTRGQQVTLSCSPISGHRSVSWYQQTPGQGLQFLFEYFSETQRNKGNFPGRFSGRQFSNSRSEMNVSTLELGDSALYLCASSLTPKTGDEQYFGPGTRLTVT.

This clone occurred a few times. The chain employs TRBV14 and TRBJ1-6, with a possible D match to TRBD1 (5 bases). This CDR3 is built from 13 residues. The ends were cut back, 1 base at V and 11 bases at J, with 9 bases in the middle. Germline CDR1 and CDR2: SGHDN and FVKESK. CDR3 coding DNA: TGTGCCAGCAGCCAAGTCTTAGGGGCACCCCTCCACTTT. Protein product: CASSQVLGAPLHF. Complete variable domain (other parts from reference TRBV14 and TRBJ1-6): EAGVTQFPSHSVIEKGQTVTLRCDPISGHDNLYWYRRVMGKEIKFLLHFVKESKQDESGMPNNRFLAERTGGTYSTLKVQPAELEDSGVYFCASSQVLGAPLHFGNGTRLTVT.

The chain employs TRBV5-6 and TRBJ2-7; D is possibly TRBD1 (5 bases). The CDR3 length is 15 residues. Deletions cut 2 bases from V and 1 base from J, with 13 bases between. Germline V gives CDR1 SGHDT, CDR2 YYEEEE. The CDR3 sequence is CASSLLVAGSYEQYF. CDR3 coding DNA: TGTGCCAGCAGCTTATTGGTGGCAGGGTCCTACGAGCAGTACTTC.

CDR3 amino acids: CASSSTPPSGGYTF. The CDR3 DNA follows: TGCGCCAGCAGCTCCACGCCTCCCTCGGGTGGCTACACCTTC. This chain joins TRBV5-1 and TRBJ1-2; D is unclear. The CDR3 is 14 residues long. Germline values: CDR1 SGHRS, CDR2 YFSETQ. Trimming took off 3 bases at V and 7 bases at J, with 16 bases between the two ends. Together with reference TRBV5-1 and TRBJ1-2, the CDR3 gives the full variable domain: KAGVTQTPRYLIKTRGQQVTLSCSPISGHRSVSWYQQTPGQGLQFLFEYFSETQRNKGNFPGRFSGRQFSNSRSEMNVSTLELGDSALYLCASSSTPPSGGYTFGSGTRLTVV.

The CDR3 region is CASSLTGDTEAFF. In DNA, the CDR3 is TGTGCCAGCAGTCTTACAGGGGACACTGAAGCTTTCTTT. The genes are TRBV12-3 or TRBV12-4 and TRBJ1-1; 7 bases are a match to TRBD1. V was clipped by 5 bases and J by 3 bases; unmatched bases: 3. CDR3 size: 13 residues.

The chain recombines TRBV19 with TRBJ1-5; the match to TRBD1 covers 9 bases. This CDR3 spans 14 amino acids. Germline CDR1 and CDR2: LNHDA and SQIVND (reference sequence). The V and J ends lost 3 bases and 6 bases, in that order; junction bases with no gene match: 3. Written as DNA, the CDR3 is TGTGCCAGTAGTATGGGGACAGGGAGTCAGCCCCAGCATTTT. It yields the protein CASSMGTGSQPQHF.

This clone was seen just once. The chain uses TRBV18 and TRBJ2-2, with 10 bases aligning to TRBD1. The CDR3 sequence is 19 residues long. Trimming took 4 bases from V and 6 from J; bases not matched to a gene: 17. Germline CDR1 KGHSH, CDR2 LQKENI. As DNA, the CDR3 is TGTGCCAGCTCACATAACTCCGGGACAGGGGTTGTGAGAGCCGGGGAGCTGTTTTTT. Its protein is CASSHNSGTGVVRAGELFF.

The chain uses TRBV6-5 and TRBJ2-7, with TRBD2 matching over 10 bases. The trim removed 6 bases at V and 4 bases at J, leaving 6 bases unmatched. The CDR3 has 14 residues. Germline V gene data show CDR1 as MNHEY and CDR2 as SVGAGI. The CDR3 here is CASRPGLATYEQYF. In DNA, the CDR3 is TGTGCCAGCAGACCGGGACTAGCGACGTACGAGCAGTACTTC.

V and J are TRBV28 and TRBJ2-1; D gene ambiguous. In germline, CDR1 is MDHEN, CDR2 SYDVKM. V shed 8 bases and J shed 8 bases, with 10 bases lying between them. The length of the CDR3 is 11 residues. In DNA form, the CDR3 reads TGTGCCAGCGAGATGCTAGATGAGCAGTTCTTC. Amino acids: CASEMLDEQFF.

The chain links TRBV3-1 (or the pseudogene TRBV3-2) to TRBJ2-2; D is undetermined. The CDR3 totals 12 residues. Trimming removed 2 bases from V and 8 bases from J, with 6 bases in between. Per the germline V gene, CDR1 is LGHDT and CDR2 is YNNKEL (reference sequence). This chain's CDR3 is CASSQYPGELFF. For the CDR3, the DNA is TGTGCCAGCAGCCAATATCCTGGGGAGCTGTTTTTT.

This clone came up a few times. This chain links TRBV28 with TRBJ1-2, with 7 positions matching TRBD1. Germline CDR1 reads MDHEN; CDR2 reads SYDVKM. After removal of 3 bases from V and 2 bases from J, the junction contained 6 bases not matched to a gene. The CDR3 extends over 15 amino acids. CDR3 in amino acids: CASSFRDRWNYGYTF. The CDR3 coding sequence is TGTGCCAGCAGTTTCCGGGACAGATGGAACTATGGCTACACCTTC.

The rearrangement links TRBV19 to TRBJ1-3; 7 bases match TRBD1. The CDR3 has 15 residues. V dropped 8 bases and J dropped 4; count of bases not matched to a gene: 11. Germline V gene data show CDR1 as LNHDA and CDR2 as SQIVND (reference sequence). Here the CDR3 reads CASGPGTASGNTIYF. In DNA form, the CDR3 reads TGTGCCAGTGGACCCGGGACAGCCAGCGGAAACACCATATATTTT.

The chain is built from TRBV29-1 and TRBJ1-4; D is possibly TRBD1 (5 bases). CDR1 is SQVTM, CDR2 ANQGSEA, per germline. Trimming removed 1 base from V and 13 bases from J, with 13 bases in between. CDR3 length: 12 amino acids. The CDR3 DNA is TGCAGCGTTGAAGGAAACCGGGGGGTACTGTTTTTT. It is translated as CSVEGNRGVLFF.

This rearrangement joins TRBV9 to TRBJ2-1; 12 bases match TRBD2. The CDR3 has 17 residues. J gave up 3 bases and V 3 bases, and 7 bases lay outside the gene matches. Germline CDR1 is SGDLS and CDR2 is YYNGEE. CDR3 sequence (DNA): TGTGCCAGCAGCGACCAACTAGCGGGGGGAAACTACAATGAGCAGTTCTTC. Its translation: CASSDQLAGGNYNEQFF. Complete variable domain (other parts from reference TRBV9 and TRBJ2-1): DSGVTQTPKHLITATGQRVTLRCSPRSGDLSVYWYQQSLDQGLQFLIQYYNGEERAKGNILERFSAQQFPDLHSELNLSSLELGDSALYFCASSDQLAGGNYNEQFFGPGTRLTVL.

This clone was detected only once. The chain links TRBV5-1 to TRBJ2-1, with D possibly TRBD1 on 5 matching bases. The CDR3 is 16 amino acids. Germline CDR1 and CDR2: SGHRS and YFSETQ. The V end was cut by 0 bases, the J end by 0 bases, with 10 bases between. CDR3 in DNA: TGCGCCAGCAGCTTGGATTGGGGCAGCTCCTACAATGAGCAGTTCTTC. It yields the protein CASSLDWGSSYNEQFF. Supplemented by reference TRBV5-1 and TRBJ2-1, the full variable domain reads KAGVTQTPRYLIKTRGQQVTLSCSPISGHRSVSWYQQTPGQGLQFLFEYFSETQRNKGNFPGRFSGRQFSNSRSEMNVSTLELGDSALYLCASSLDWGSSYNEQFFGPGTRLTVL.

V and J are TRBV11-3 and TRBJ2-2; TRBD2 might be the D (5 bases). The CDR3 is 16 residues long. Trimming cost V 1 base and J 4 bases, with 13 bases left between them. Germline CDR1 is SGHNT and CDR2 is YENEEA. The CDR3 reads CASSLGTYRGTGELFF. As DNA, the CDR3 is TGTGCCAGCAGCTTAGGAACGTACCGGGGCACCGGGGAGCTGTTTTTT.

This chain joins TRBV1 and TRBJ2-1; the table's D call, TRBD2, was not checked against the DNA. TRBV1 has pseudogene status. The CDR3 runs to 16 residues. The CDR3 reads CTSSQIAGTSNNEQFF. The CDR3 DNA reads TGCACCAGCAGCCAGATAGCGGGGACCTCAAACAATGAGCAGTTCTTC.

This sequence joins TRBV5-1 and TRBJ1-2; TRBD1 agrees at 7 bases. After removal of 1 base from V and 5 bases from J, the junction contained 2 bases not matched to a gene. The CDR3 has 13 amino acids. Germline V gene data show CDR1 as SGHRS and CDR2 as YFSETQ. CDR3 nucleotide sequence: TGCGCCAGCAGCTTGAGACAGGGTTATGGCTACACCTTC. Its protein product is CASSLRQGYGYTF.